The T cell receptor beta chain under discussion was sequenced for a study of naive and memory T cell subsets. TCR cDNA received a 3' ligated oligonucleotide that carried a UMI. The CDR3 covers 13 residues. Trimming took 5 bases from V and 2 from J, leaving 10 bases between them. Germline-derived CDR1 and CDR2 are SGHRS and YFSETQ. Ligated cDNA underwent four rounds of PCR with nested alpha and beta constant region primers and SP2. Using its own MiXCR run on the 5' RACE reads, TCRdb lists one record per CDR3 protein. Altogether 55,000 to 70,000 distinct CDR3 sequences are present, about 7.1% being singletons, with the ten largest covering around a tenth.

The source is a female donor in good health. The chain links TRBV5-1 to TRBJ2-5; D tentatively fits TRBD1 or TRBD2 (7 bases each). The CDR3 nucleotides are TGCGCCAGCAGGCAGGGGGGGCAAGAGACCCAGTACTTC. Translated, it gives CASRQGGQETQYF. The complete variable domain, with remaining parts taken from reference TRBV5-1 and TRBJ2-5, reads KAGVTQTPRYLIKTRGQQVTLSCSPISGHRSVSWYQQTPGQGLQFLFEYFSETQRNKGNFPGRFSGRQFSNSRSEMNVSTLELGDSALYLCASRQGGQETQYFGPGTRLLVL.